The TCR beta chain under discussion was sequenced for a study of cytomegalovirus exposure and HLA in healthy donors. Germline lookup yields CDR1 MGHDK and CDR2 SYGVNS. CDR3 length: 13 amino acids. Trimming left V 0 bases short and J 8 bases short, with 9 bases between. About this clone: Its target is not known.

In the PCR, 60 Vbeta and 13 Jbeta primers were used. Using immunoSEQ multiplex PCR, the repertoire was profiled, and TCRdb retains in-frame clones only, with some absent. The sample has 150,000 to 200,000 clones, 85% seen once. Study-wide results and caveats: Rarity held for most TCR sequences, but there were some public TCRs that occurred in many donors.

The sequenced sample consisted of PBMCs. V usage is TRBV25-1 and J usage is TRBJ2-3, with TRBD1 as a possible D gene (5 bases). The receptor was derived from a boy aged 2 to 9 in good health and CMV-seronegative. The CDR3 protein is CASSEYQQGTQYF. The CDR3 region has the DNA TGTGCCAGCAGTGAATACCAGCAGGGTACGCAGTATTTT.